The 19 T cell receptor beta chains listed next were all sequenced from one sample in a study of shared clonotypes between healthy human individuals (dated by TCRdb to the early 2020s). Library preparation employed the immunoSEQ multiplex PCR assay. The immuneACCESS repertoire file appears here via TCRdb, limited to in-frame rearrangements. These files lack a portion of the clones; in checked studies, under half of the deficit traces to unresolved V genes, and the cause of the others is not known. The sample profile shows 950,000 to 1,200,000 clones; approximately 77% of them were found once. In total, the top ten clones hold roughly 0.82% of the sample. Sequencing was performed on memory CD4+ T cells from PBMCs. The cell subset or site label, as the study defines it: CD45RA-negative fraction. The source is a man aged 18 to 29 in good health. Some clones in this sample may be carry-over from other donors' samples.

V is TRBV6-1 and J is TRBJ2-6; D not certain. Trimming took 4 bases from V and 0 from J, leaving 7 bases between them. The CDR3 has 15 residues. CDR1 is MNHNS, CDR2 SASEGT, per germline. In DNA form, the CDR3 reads TGTGCCAGCAGTGCTGGAAACTCTGGGGCCAACGTCCTGACTTTC. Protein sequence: CASSAGNSGANVLTF.

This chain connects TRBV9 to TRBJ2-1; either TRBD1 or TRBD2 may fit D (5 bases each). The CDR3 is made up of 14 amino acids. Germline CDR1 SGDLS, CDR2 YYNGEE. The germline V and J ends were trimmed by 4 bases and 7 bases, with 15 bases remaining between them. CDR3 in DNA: TGTGCCAGCAGCCCCGGGGCAGAATGGAATGAGCAGTTCTTC. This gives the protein CASSPGAEWNEQFF.

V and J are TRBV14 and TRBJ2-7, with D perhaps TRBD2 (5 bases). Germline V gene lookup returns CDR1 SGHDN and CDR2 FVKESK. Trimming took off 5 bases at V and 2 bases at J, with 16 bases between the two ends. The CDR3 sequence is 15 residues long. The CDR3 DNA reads TGTGCCAGCAGCACCGGACTTCCTGGGACCTACGAGCAGTACTTC. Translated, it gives CASSTGLPGTYEQYF.

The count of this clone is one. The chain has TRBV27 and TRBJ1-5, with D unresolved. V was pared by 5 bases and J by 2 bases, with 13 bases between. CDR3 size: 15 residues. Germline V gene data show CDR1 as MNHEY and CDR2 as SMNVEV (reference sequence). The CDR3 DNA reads TGTGCCAGCAGTGGCCGACCTGGGGGCAATCAGCCCCAGCATTTT. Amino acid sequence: CASSGRPGGNQPQHF.

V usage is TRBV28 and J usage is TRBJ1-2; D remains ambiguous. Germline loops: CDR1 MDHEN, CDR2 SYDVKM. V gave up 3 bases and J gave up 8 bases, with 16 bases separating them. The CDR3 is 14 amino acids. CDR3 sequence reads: CASSFLAEPAGYTF. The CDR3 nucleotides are TGTGCCAGCAGTTTCCTTGCGGAACCTGCCGGCTACACCTTC.

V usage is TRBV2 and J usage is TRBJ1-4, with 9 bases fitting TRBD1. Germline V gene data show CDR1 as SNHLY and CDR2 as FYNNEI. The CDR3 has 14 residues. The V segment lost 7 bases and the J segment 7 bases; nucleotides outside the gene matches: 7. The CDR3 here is CASNEQGAAEKLFF. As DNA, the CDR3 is TGTGCCAGCAACGAACAGGGGGCGGCTGAAAAACTGTTTTTT.

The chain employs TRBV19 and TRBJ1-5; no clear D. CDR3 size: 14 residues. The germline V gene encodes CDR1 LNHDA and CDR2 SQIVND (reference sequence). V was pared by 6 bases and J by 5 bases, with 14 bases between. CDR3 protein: CASSQVRADQPQHF. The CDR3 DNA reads TGTGCCAGTAGCCAGGTGAGGGCCGATCAGCCCCAGCATTTT.

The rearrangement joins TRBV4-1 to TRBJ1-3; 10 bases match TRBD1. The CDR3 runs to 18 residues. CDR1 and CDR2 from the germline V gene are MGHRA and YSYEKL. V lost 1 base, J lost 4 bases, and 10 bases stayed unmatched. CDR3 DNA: TGCGCCAGCAGCCAAGCCGGGGCCGACAGGGGGCCAGGAAACACCATATATTTT. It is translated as CASSQAGADRGPGNTIYF.

DNA of the CDR3: TGCGCCAGCAGACCTACCTCAGACGGATCCTATGGCTACACCTTC. Translating it yields CASRPTSDGSYGYTF. The rearrangement joins TRBV5-1 to TRBJ1-2; D unclear. The germline V and J ends were trimmed by 5 bases and 4 bases, with 18 bases remaining between them. Germline-derived CDR1 and CDR2 are SGHRS and YFSETQ. This CDR3 contains 15 residues.

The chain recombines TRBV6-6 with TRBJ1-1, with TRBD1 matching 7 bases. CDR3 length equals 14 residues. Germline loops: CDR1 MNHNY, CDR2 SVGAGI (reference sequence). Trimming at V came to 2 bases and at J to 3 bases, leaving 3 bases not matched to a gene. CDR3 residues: CASSYEGADTEAFF. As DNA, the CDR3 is TGTGCCAGCAGTTACGAGGGGGCGGACACTGAAGCTTTCTTT.

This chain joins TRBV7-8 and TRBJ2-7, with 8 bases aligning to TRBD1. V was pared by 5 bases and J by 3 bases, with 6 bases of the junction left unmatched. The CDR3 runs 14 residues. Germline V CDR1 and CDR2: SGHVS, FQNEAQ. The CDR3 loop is CASSGRGRNYEQYF. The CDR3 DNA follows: TGTGCCAGCAGCGGCAGGGGGCGTAACTACGAGCAGTACTTC.

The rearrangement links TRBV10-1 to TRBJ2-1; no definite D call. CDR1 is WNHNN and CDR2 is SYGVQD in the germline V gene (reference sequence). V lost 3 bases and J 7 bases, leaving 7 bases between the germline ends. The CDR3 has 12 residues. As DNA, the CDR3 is TGCGCCAGCAGTGAACGGAAGAATGAGCAGTTCTTC. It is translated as CASSERKNEQFF.

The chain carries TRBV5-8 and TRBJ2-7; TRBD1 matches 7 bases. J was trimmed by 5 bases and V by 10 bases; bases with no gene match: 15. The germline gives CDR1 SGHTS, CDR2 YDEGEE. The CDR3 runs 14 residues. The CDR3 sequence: CASRKRGLVNEQYF. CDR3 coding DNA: TGTGCCTCCAGGAAGAGGGGGCTAGTGAACGAGCAGTACTTC.

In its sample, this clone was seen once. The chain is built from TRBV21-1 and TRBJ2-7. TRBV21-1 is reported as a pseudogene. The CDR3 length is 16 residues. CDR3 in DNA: TGTGCCAGCAGCAACCCGTCGTCGGATCTCGGCTACGAGCAGTACTTC. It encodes CASSNPSSDLGYEQYF.

The DNA of the CDR3 is TGTGCCAGTCGGGACAGGGGCTCTGGGGCCAACGTCCTGACTTTC. Protein: CASRDRGSGANVLTF. The chain joins TRBV28 to TRBJ2-6; 10 positions agree with TRBD1. V was pared by 9 bases and J by 0 bases, with 2 bases of the junction left unmatched. The CDR3 spans 15 residues. Germline V gene sequence: CDR1 MDHEN, CDR2 SYDVKM.

In DNA, the CDR3 is TGTGCCAGCGTACAGGGAGACACTGAAGCTTTCTTT. It translates to CASVQGDTEAFF. The rearrangement joins TRBV6-1 to TRBJ1-1, with a possible D match to TRBD1 (6 bases). V gave up 8 bases and J gave up 3 bases, with 10 bases separating them. CDR1 MNHNS and CDR2 SASEGT come from the germline V gene. The length of the CDR3 is 12 residues.

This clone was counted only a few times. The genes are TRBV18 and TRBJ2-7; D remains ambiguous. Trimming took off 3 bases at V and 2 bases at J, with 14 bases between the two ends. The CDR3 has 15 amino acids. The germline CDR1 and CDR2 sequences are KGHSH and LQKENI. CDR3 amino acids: CASSPWSAATYEQYF. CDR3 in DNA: TGTGCCAGCTCACCCTGGTCTGCAGCCACCTACGAGCAGTACTTC.

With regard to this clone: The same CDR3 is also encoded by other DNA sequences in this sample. This CDR3 is CSAQTGGSTEAFF. The CDR3 coding sequence is TGCAGCGCCCAGACAGGGGGCTCAACTGAAGCTTTCTTT. This chain links TRBV29-1 with TRBJ1-1; 10 bases align to TRBD1. This CDR3 is built from 13 residues. CDR1 and CDR2 from the germline V gene are SQVTM and ANQGSEA. V shed 7 bases and J 5 bases; nucleotides not matched to a gene: 7.

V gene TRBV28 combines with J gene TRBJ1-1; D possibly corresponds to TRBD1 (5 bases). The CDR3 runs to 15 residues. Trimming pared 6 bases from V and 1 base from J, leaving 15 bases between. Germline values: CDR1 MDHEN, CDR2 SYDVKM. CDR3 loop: CASRPYGGGNTEAFF. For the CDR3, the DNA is TGTGCCAGCAGGCCGTACGGGGGAGGGAACACTGAAGCTTTCTTT.